Described below is a single T cell receptor beta chain sequence and its context. What it binds is unknown. These data are taken from a study of T cell responses to AZD1222 COVID-19 vaccine. Whole-study results and caveats: After two AZD1222 doses, spike-specific TCR breadth and depth rose versus day 0. Repertoire sampling occurred only after the peak T cell response. It was only 6 or 7 AZD1222 recipients who were seropositive at baseline. White British people made up most donors, females outnumbered males, and clonal diversity was possibly underestimated.

Sequencing was performed with immunoSEQ multiplex PCR; in TCRdb, only in-frame clones are kept and a portion is missing. The table includes roughly 150,000 clones, 75% to 95% detected once. The V gene lost 1 base and the J gene lost 5 bases, with 13 bases spanning the gap. Germline CDR1 SGHNT, CDR2 YYREEE (reference sequence). The CDR3 consists of 15 residues. The sequencing here drew on peripheral blood, taken on day 0 of AZD1222 vaccination. This sequence originates from an adult in good health. The rearrangement joins TRBV5-4 to TRBJ2-1, with D perhaps matching TRBD1 (6 bases). In DNA form, the CDR3 reads TGTGCCAGCAGCTTGCCACAGGGTTGGGACAATGAGCAGTTCTTC. It is translated as CASSLPQGWDNEQFF.